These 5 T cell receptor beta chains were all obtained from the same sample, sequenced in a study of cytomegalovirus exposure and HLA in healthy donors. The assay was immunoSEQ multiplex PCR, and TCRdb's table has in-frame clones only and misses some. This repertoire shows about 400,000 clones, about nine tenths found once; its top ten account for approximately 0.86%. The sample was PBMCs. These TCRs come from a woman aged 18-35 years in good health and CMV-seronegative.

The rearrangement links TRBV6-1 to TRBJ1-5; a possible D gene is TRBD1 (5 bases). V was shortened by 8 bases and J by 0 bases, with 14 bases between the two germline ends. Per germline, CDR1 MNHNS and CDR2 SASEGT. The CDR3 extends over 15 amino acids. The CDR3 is CASQSRDFSNQPQHF. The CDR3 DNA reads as TGTGCCAGCCAGAGCAGGGACTTTAGCAATCAGCCCCAGCATTTT.

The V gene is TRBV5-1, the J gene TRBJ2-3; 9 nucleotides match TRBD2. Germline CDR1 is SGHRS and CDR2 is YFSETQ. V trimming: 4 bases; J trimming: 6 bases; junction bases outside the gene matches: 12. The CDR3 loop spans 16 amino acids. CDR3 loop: CASSTKRLAGMDTQYF. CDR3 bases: TGCGCCAGCAGCACGAAAAGGCTAGCGGGAATGGATACGCAGTATTTT.

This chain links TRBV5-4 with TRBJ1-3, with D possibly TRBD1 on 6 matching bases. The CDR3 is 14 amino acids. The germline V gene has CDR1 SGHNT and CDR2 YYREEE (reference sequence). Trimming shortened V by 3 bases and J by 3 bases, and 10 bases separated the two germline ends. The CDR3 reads CASSSGHLGNTIYF. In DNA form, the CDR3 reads TGTGCCAGCAGCTCGGGACACCTTGGAAACACCATATATTTT.

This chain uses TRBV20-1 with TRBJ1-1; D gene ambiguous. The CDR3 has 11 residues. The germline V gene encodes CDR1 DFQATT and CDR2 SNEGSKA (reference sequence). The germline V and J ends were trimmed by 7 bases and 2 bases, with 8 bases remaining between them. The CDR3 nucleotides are TGCAGTGTCTTCAGAAACACTGAAGCTTTCTTT. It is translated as CSVFRNTEAFF.

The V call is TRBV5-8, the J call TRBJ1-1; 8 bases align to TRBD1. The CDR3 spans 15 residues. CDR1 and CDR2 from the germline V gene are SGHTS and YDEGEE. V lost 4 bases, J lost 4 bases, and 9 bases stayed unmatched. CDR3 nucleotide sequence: TGTGCCAGCAGCCGAAGATTACAGGGGGGCACTGAAGCTTTCTTT. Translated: CASSRRLQGGTEAFF.